One sample yielded the 3 T cell receptor beta chains listed below, sequenced in a study of cytomegalovirus exposure and HLA in healthy donors. Primers: 60 Vbeta forward and 13 Jbeta reverse. TCRdb's copy holds only in-frame clones and misses some; the assay was immunoSEQ multiplex PCR. The sample holds tens of thousands of clones, approximately 79% seen once. Sequencing was done on a sample of PBMCs. The receptors shown here come from a woman between 40 and 50 years old in good health and CMV-seropositive.

The chain joins TRBV30 to TRBJ2-7; 9 bases are shared with TRBD1. V gave up 6 bases and J gave up 4 bases; unmatched junction bases: 10. The CDR3 loop spans 14 amino acids. Per the germline V gene, CDR1 is GTSNPN and CDR2 is SVGIG (reference sequence). The CDR3 nucleotides are TGTGCCTGCGACCCGGGACAGGGAAGGTACGAGCAGTACTTC. Translation gives CACDPGQGRYEQYF.

The chain has TRBV15 and TRBJ1-3; possible D gene TRBD1, 6 bases. The CDR3 is 16 amino acids. V shed 2 bases and J shed 2 bases, with 13 bases lying between them. The germline gives CDR1 LNHNV, CDR2 YYDKDF (reference sequence). CDR3 DNA: TGTGCCACCAGCAGAATAAAAACAGGGACTGGAAACACCATATATTTT. It codes for CATSRIKTGTGNTIYF.

V is TRBV19 and J is TRBJ2-1; D possibly corresponds to TRBD1 (8 bases). Germline CDR1 is LNHDA and CDR2 is SQIVND (reference sequence). Trimming removed 6 bases at V and 4 bases at J, with 28 bases between. The CDR3 is 19 amino acids. Written as DNA, the CDR3 is TGTGCCAGTAGGAACCACGCCAGGGGGCAGGCTAGCGGTTACAATGAGCAGTTCTTC. It yields the protein CASRNHARGQASGYNEQFF. Looking up the rest from reference TRBV19 and TRBJ2-1 gives the full variable domain: DGGITQSPKYLFRKEGQNVTLSCEQNLNHDAMYWYRQDPGQGLRLIYYSQIVNDFQKGDIAEGYSVSREKKESFPLTVTSAQKNPTAFYLCASRNHARGQASGYNEQFFGPGTRLTVL.